This is a list of T cell receptor beta chains from one sample in a study of control samples from healthy donors and cancer patients. Libraries were prepared by immunoSEQ multiplex PCR; TCRdb keeps only in-frame clonotypes and omits some of them. This sample yields approximately 150,000 clones, of which around 94% are seen a single time; 1.1% to 1.5% belongs to the top ten. Sequenced sample: blood. Receptor source: a woman aged 18-29 years in good health. The CDR3 runs from the conserved cysteine through the conserved F or W. The D gene is left open where the match is weak. A row's size may be missing; if present it is once, few, many or a size class.

j_gene: TRBJ1-2; d_gene: -; v_gene: TRBV18; abundance: -; CDR3nt: TGTGCCAGCTCACCAGTGATCGCGCAAGCTAACTATGGCTACACCTTC; CDR3aa: CASSPVIAQANYGYTF
j_gene: TRBJ2-1; d_gene: TRBD2; v_gene: TRBV9; abundance: -; CDR3nt: TGTGCCAGCAGCGCGGGGACTAGCGGGTACAATGGGCAGTTCTTC; CDR3aa: CASSAGTSGYNGQFF
j_gene: TRBJ1-3; d_gene: -; v_gene: TRBV5-1; abundance: -; CDR3nt: TGCGCCAGCAGCTTGGCCCTGGAAGGCTCTGGAAACACCATATATTTT; CDR3aa: CASSLALEGSGNTIYF
j_gene: TRBJ2-3; d_gene: TRBD2; v_gene: TRBV6-2/TRBV6-3; abundance: -; CDR3nt: TGTGCCAGCAGTTACTTGGTGGGACTAGCGGGGGCAGATGGGACAGATACGCAGTATTTT; CDR3aa: CASSYLVGLAGADGTDTQYF
j_gene: TRBJ1-6; d_gene: TRBD1; v_gene: TRBV7-9; abundance: -; CDR3nt: TGTGCCAGCAGCGCATTGACAGGGGCTGGAAATTCACCCCTCCACTTT; CDR3aa: CASSALTGAGNSPLHF
j_gene: TRBJ1-2; d_gene: -; v_gene: TRBV3-1/TRBV3-2; abundance: -; CDR3nt: TGTGCCAGCAGCCAAGATTGGGCAGGGGATGGCTACACCTTC; CDR3aa: CASSQDWAGDGYTF
j_gene: TRBJ1-2; d_gene: TRBD1; v_gene: TRBV7-8; abundance: -; CDR3nt: TGTGCCAGCAGCTTAGGGCTTGCAGGGGGTCTATCCTATGGCTACACCTTC; CDR3aa: CASSLGLAGGLSYGYTF
j_gene: TRBJ2-3; d_gene: -; v_gene: TRBV5-1; abundance: -; CDR3nt: TGCGCCAGCAGCTTCGAAACAGATACGCAGTATTTT; CDR3aa: CASSFETDTQYF
j_gene: TRBJ2-6; d_gene: -; v_gene: TRBV10-2; abundance: -; CDR3nt: TGCGCCAGCAGTGAGTCGGGGGCAGGGGGGGCCAACGTCCTGACTTTC; CDR3aa: CASSESGAGGANVLTF
j_gene: TRBJ2-3; d_gene: TRBD2; v_gene: TRBV12-3/TRBV12-4; abundance: -; CDR3nt: TGTGCCAGCACCGGGAGGTGGGATACGCAGTATTTT; CDR3aa: CASTGRWDTQYF
j_gene: TRBJ1-5; d_gene: -; v_gene: TRBV2; abundance: -; CDR3nt: TGTGCCAGCAGTGATTTGGGACAGCCCCAGCATTTT; CDR3aa: CASSDLGQPQHF
j_gene: TRBJ1-2; d_gene: -; v_gene: TRBV10-3; abundance: -; CDR3nt: TGTGCCATCAGTGAGAGGTCCGGGACAATTAACTATGGCTACACCTTC; CDR3aa: CAISERSGTINYGYTF
j_gene: TRBJ1-3; d_gene: -; v_gene: TRBV12-2; abundance: -; CDR3nt: TGTGCAAGTCGCTCCCTCGACAGGGCGGGGAGGTGGGAAAACACCATATATTTT; CDR3aa: CASRSLDRAGRWENTIYF
j_gene: TRBJ2-2; d_gene: TRBD2; v_gene: TRBV7-9; abundance: -; CDR3nt: TGTGCCAGCAGCCTAGCGGGAGCTAACACCGGGGAGCTGTTTTTT; CDR3aa: CASSLAGANTGELFF
j_gene: TRBJ1-6; d_gene: TRBD1; v_gene: TRBV15; abundance: -; CDR3nt: TGTGCCACCAGCGAAACAGGGGTGGGACCCTATAATTCACCCCTCCACTTT; CDR3aa: CATSETGVGPYNSPLHF
j_gene: TRBJ1-2; d_gene: -; v_gene: TRBV10-1; abundance: -; CDR3nt: TGCGCCAGCAGTGACGGACTTTCTGGAGGCTACACCTTC; CDR3aa: CASSDGLSGGYTF
j_gene: TRBJ1-1; d_gene: -; v_gene: TRBV14; abundance: once; CDR3nt: TGTGCCAGCAGCCGTACAGGGACCCTCCTGAACACTGAAGCTTTCTTT; CDR3aa: CASSRTGTLLNTEAFF
j_gene: TRBJ1-1; d_gene: -; v_gene: TRBV10-3; abundance: -; CDR3nt: TGTGCCACCCGAGGGACCCATGAAGCTTTCTTT; CDR3aa: CATRGTHEAFF
j_gene: TRBJ1-2; d_gene: TRBD1; v_gene: TRBV19; abundance: -; CDR3nt: TGTGCCAGTAGCGAAACCCGGGACAGGGCGAGATATGGCTACACCTTC; CDR3aa: CASSETRDRARYGYTF
j_gene: TRBJ2-7; d_gene: -; v_gene: TRBV5-8; abundance: -; CDR3nt: TGTGCCAGCACCCTGGGGTCGGCTTTTGAGCAGTACTTC; CDR3aa: CASTLGSAFEQYF
j_gene: TRBJ1-3; d_gene: -; v_gene: TRBV6-1; abundance: -; CDR3nt: TGTGCCAGCAGTGCGCAGCCGGAGGGCTCTGGAAACACCATATATTTT; CDR3aa: CASSAQPEGSGNTIYF
j_gene: TRBJ1-2; d_gene: -; v_gene: TRBV28; abundance: -; CDR3nt: TGTGCCAGCAGGCCCCAGGGTAGAGCGGGAGGCTACACCTTC; CDR3aa: CASRPQGRAGGYTF
j_gene: TRBJ1-2; d_gene: -; v_gene: TRBV3-1/TRBV3-2; abundance: -; CDR3nt: TGTGCCAGCAGCCAAAGCCTGGGCTACACCTTC; CDR3aa: CASSQSLGYTF
j_gene: TRBJ1-5; d_gene: -; v_gene: TRBV28; abundance: -; CDR3nt: TGTGCCAGCAGTCCCCCGGGAGGGTACAATCAGCCCCAGCATTTT; CDR3aa: CASSPPGGYNQPQHF
j_gene: TRBJ1-6; d_gene: -; v_gene: TRBV7-8; abundance: -; CDR3nt: TGTGCCAGCAGCCTGAGTCTCTATAATTCACCCCTCCACTTT; CDR3aa: CASSLSLYNSPLHF
j_gene: TRBJ2-1; d_gene: -; v_gene: TRBV7-2; abundance: -; CDR3nt: TGTGCCAGCAGCTCGGCAGGGGTTGAGCAGTTCTTC; CDR3aa: CASSSAGVEQFF
j_gene: TRBJ1-1; d_gene: -; v_gene: TRBV5-4; abundance: -; CDR3nt: TGTGCCAGCAGCTTTATAGGGTGGGGGACTGAAGCTTTCTTT; CDR3aa: CASSFIGWGTEAFF
j_gene: TRBJ1-3; d_gene: -; v_gene: TRBV6-5; abundance: -; CDR3nt: TGTGCCAGCAGTTCTACCTGGGACTCTGGAAACACCATATATTTT; CDR3aa: CASSSTWDSGNTIYF
j_gene: TRBJ1-5; d_gene: -; v_gene: TRBV7-9; abundance: -; CDR3nt: TGTGCCAGCAGCCCCTCTTTAGAGCCCCAGCATTTT; CDR3aa: CASSPSLEPQHF
j_gene: TRBJ2-2; d_gene: -; v_gene: TRBV3-1/TRBV3-2; abundance: -; CDR3nt: TGTGCCAGCAGCCAATCCGGCGGGGAGCTGTTTTTT; CDR3aa: CASSQSGGELFF
j_gene: TRBJ1-2; d_gene: TRBD1; v_gene: TRBV6-5; abundance: -; CDR3nt: TGTGCCAGCAAAGCGACAGGGGGCTTCGGCTACACCTTC; CDR3aa: CASKATGGFGYTF
j_gene: TRBJ1-1; d_gene: -; v_gene: TRBV18; abundance: -; CDR3nt: TGTGCCAGCTCACAATACAGGGAAGCTTTCTTT; CDR3aa: CASSQYREAFF